This T cell receptor beta chain was profiled in a study of CD8+CD57+ T cells in acquired aplastic anemia. Overall study: When averaged, DNA from sorted CD4+ and CD8+ cells came to approximately 3.2 ug.

General study points: Patient and control CD8+ Simpson's diversity was not significantly different. Patients and controls were found to share 25 to 30 CD8+ CDR3 sequences.

TCR beta VDJ and CDR3 profiling used genomic DNA as template. TCRdb re-analysed the reads in MiXCR, keeping a single row per CDR3 protein. This table holds 150,000 to 200,000 distinct CDR3 sequences, 50% to 75% found once. As concerns this clonotype: The antigen is not known. The CDR3 ends on some other residue instead of the conserved phenylalanine or tryptophan, so this is likely a read error.

This CDR3 has 15 amino acids. Germline CDR1 SEHNR, CDR2 FQNEAQ (reference sequence). The sequence came from a human donor with severe aplastic anemia or a healthy control (not recorded which). The chain carries TRBV7-9 and TRBJ1-4, with no clear D. The sample was sorted CD4+, CD8+, or CD8+CD57+ T cells (not recorded which) from PBMCs. The CDR3 loop is CASSLAGSTNGKLFL. CDR3 bases: TGTGCCAGCAGCTTAGCGGGATCGACTAATGGAAAACTGTTTCTT.